One TCR beta chain is described in this entry. The antigen is not known. The sample belongs to a study of cytomegalovirus exposure and HLA in healthy donors. General study points: Many donors shared some public TCRs, even though most TCR sequences were rare. Subsequent analysis found a tendency for first-cohort TCR clusters to co-occur within the 120 or so validation repertoires. Reportedly, cytomegalovirus status was diagnosed with high sensitivity and specificity.

Assay used: immunoSEQ multiplex PCR; TCRdb lists only in-frame clones, some missing. The sample carries roughly 250,000 clones, approximately 83% recorded once. The CDR3 contains 17 residues. V lost 7 bases and J lost 8; bases outside the gene matches: 13. Per germline, CDR1 MNHEY and CDR2 SMNVEV (reference sequence). The V and J genes are TRBV27 and TRBJ2-1; 14 bases agree with TRBD2. The TCR sequence derives from a woman in her thirties in good health and CMV-seropositive. The sequenced sample was PBMCs. CDR3 sequence (DNA): TGTGCCAGCACCCTTAGAGGGACTAGCGGGAGTTTCTATGAGCAGTTCTTC. Protein sequence: CASTLRGTSGSFYEQFF.